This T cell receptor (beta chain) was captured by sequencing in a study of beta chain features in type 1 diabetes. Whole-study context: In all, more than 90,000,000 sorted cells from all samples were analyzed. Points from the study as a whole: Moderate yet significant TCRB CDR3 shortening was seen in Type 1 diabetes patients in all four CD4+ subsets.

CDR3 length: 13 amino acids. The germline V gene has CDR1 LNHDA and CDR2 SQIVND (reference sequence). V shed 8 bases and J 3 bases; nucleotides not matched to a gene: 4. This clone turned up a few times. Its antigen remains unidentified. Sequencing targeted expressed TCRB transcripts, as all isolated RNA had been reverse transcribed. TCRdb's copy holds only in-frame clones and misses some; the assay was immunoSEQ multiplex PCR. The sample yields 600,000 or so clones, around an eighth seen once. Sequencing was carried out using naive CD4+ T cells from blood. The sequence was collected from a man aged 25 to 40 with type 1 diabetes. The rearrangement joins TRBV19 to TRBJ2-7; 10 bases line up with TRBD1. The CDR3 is CASGRDRGYEQYF. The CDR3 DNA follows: TGTGCCAGTGGCCGGGACAGGGGCTACGAGCAGTACTTC. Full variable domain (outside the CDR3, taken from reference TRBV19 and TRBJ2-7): DGGITQSPKYLFRKEGQNVTLSCEQNLNHDAMYWYRQDPGQGLRLIYYSQIVNDFQKGDIAEGYSVSREKKESFPLTVTSAQKNPTAFYLCASGRDRGYEQYFGPGTRLTVT.